These 3 T cell receptor beta chains were sequenced from one sample in a study of blood T cells in healthy people across ages. Together with a sample-barcoded 5' primer, a J-beta primer mix was included in a second PCR lasting about 7 to 12 cycles. One entry per CDR3 protein, called by TCRdb with MiXCR from the 5' RACE reads. The sample consists of around 800,000 distinct CDR3 sequences, more than 25% of them appearing once. These same data were also listed under a study on T cells of mothers and their children.

Sequenced: blood. The receptors here all came from a boy between 10 and 17 years old in good health.

This rearrangement joins TRBV30 to TRBJ1-2; D not certain. Germline V gives CDR1 GTSNPN, CDR2 SVGIG (reference sequence). CDR3 length: 11 amino acids. Trimming pared 8 bases from V and 1 base from J, leaving 8 bases between. The CDR3 loop reads CARHSNYGYTF. The CDR3 coding sequence is TGTGCCCGACACAGTAACTATGGCTACACCTTC.

This clonotype was detected a few times. The V and J genes are TRBV7-9 and TRBJ2-2; D ambiguous. In germline, CDR1 is SEHNR, CDR2 FQNEAQ (reference sequence). The CDR3 loop spans 15 amino acids. V was clipped by 1 base and J by 0 bases, with 6 bases between them. This CDR3 reads CASSLVSANTGELFF. For the CDR3, the DNA is TGTGCCAGCAGCTTAGTATCAGCGAACACCGGGGAGCTGTTTTTT.

The chain is built from TRBV4-2 and TRBJ2-7, with D perhaps matching TRBD2 (6 bases). CDR1 LGHNA and CDR2 YNFKEQ come from the germline V gene. This CDR3 has 14 amino acids. Trimming shortened V by 1 base and J by 2 bases, and 9 bases separated the two germline ends. The CDR3 protein is CASSQGRDPYEQYF. The CDR3 bases are TGTGCCAGCAGCCAAGGGAGGGACCCCTACGAGCAGTACTTC.